This TCR beta chain was identified in a study of blood T cell repertoires in COVID-19. About the study: Sites in the United States, Italy and Spain provided acute and convalescent COVID-19 samples. Sample material is recorded as cDNA or gDNA derived from T cells, B-cell-depleted T cells, or PBMCs.

The authors' processing: Amplifying reference gene primers gave estimates of nucleated cell counts. Measured with immunoSEQ multiplex PCR; TCRdb has only the in-frame clones, and not every one. The V and J calls and clone size were taken over from that table, and D and trimming were inferred from the DNA. Of 350,000 to 450,000 clones in the sample, 89% were seen once. The sequenced sample consisted of peripheral blood. This sequence originates from a man in his forties or fifties with acute or convalescent COVID-19.

As DNA, the CDR3 is TGCAGCGTTGACGGGGCGGGAGGGCCGGTGGGGTGGAGATACGATACGCAGTATTTT. Its protein is CSVDGAGGPVGWRYDTQYF. V gene TRBV29-1 combines with J gene TRBJ2-3, with 9 bases identical to TRBD2. V lost 3 bases, J lost 6 bases, and 22 bases stayed unmatched. From germline, CDR1 is SQVTM and CDR2 ANQGSEA. This CDR3 is built from 19 residues.